The table lists the clone carrying this T cell receptor beta chain with a few counts. The data are from a study of shared clonotypes between healthy human individuals. The CDR3 spans 11 residues. Per germline, CDR1 SQVTM and CDR2 ANQGSEA. Trimming took off 3 bases at V and 8 bases at J, with 10 bases between the two ends. Repertoires were generated with immunoSEQ multiplex PCR, while TCRdb's copy carries only in-frame clones and drops some. The sample has over 400,000 clones, approximately 95% seen once. Material for sequencing was naive CD4+ T cells sorted from blood. Specified subset: CD45RA+ positively selected. The TCR originated in a woman aged 25-40 years in good health. The rearrangement uses TRBV29-1 and TRBJ1-2; no definite D call. This CDR3 is CSVDLDGGYTF. CDR3 sequence (DNA): TGCAGCGTTGATCTGGACGGGGGCTACACCTTC.